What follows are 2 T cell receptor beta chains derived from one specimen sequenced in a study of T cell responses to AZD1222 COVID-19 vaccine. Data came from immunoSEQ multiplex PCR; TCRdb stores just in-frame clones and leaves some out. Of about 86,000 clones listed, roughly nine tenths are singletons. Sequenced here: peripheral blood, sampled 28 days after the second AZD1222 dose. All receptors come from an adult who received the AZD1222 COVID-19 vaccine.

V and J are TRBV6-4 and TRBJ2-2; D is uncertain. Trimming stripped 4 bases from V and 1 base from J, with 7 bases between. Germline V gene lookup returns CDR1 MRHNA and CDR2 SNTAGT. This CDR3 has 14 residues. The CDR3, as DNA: TGTGCCAGCAGTGTACAGATGAACACCGGGGAGCTGTTTTTT. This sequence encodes CASSVQMNTGELFF.

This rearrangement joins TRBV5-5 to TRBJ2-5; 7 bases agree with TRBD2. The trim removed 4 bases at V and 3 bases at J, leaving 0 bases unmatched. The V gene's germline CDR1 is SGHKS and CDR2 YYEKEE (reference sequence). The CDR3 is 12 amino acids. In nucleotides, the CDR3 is TGTGCCAGCAGCACTAGCGAAGAGACCCAGTACTTC. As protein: CASSTSEETQYF.